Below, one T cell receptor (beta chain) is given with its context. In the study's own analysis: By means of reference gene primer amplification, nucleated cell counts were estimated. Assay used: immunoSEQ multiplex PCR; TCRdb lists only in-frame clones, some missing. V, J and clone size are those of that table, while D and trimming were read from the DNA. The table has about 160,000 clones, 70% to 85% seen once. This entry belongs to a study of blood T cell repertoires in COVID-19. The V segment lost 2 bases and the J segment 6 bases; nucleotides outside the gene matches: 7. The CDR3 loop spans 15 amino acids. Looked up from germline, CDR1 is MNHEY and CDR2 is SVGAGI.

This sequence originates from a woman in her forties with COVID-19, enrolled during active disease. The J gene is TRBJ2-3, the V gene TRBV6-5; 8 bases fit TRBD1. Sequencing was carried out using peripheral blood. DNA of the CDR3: TGTGCCAGCAGTTACCGAGACAGGGGCTCGGATACGCAGTATTTT. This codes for CASSYRDRGSDTQYF.